This TCR beta chain was sequenced in a study of blood T cell repertoires in COVID-19. Background on the study: Samples came from the United States, Italy and Spain, spanning acute and convalescent COVID-19. The analysed material was cDNA or gDNA that came from T cells, B-cell-depleted T cells, or PBMCs.

V trimming: 8 bases; J trimming: 2 bases; junction bases outside the gene matches: 4. The germline gives CDR1 MDHEN, CDR2 SYDVKM. CDR3 size: 13 residues. The authors' processing: Amplification from reference gene primers served as the basis for estimated nucleated cell counts. Assay: immunoSEQ multiplex PCR; the TCRdb copy retains only in-frame clones and omits some. V and J calls and clone size are given by that table; D and trimming were obtained from the DNA. Of 180,000 or so clones in the sample, about 85% were seen once. The clonotype originates from a woman older than 75 with acute or convalescent COVID-19. Source material: peripheral blood. This chain joins TRBV28 and TRBJ1-2; TRBD1 matches at 8 bases. The CDR3 reads CASQGAANYGYTF. DNA for the CDR3: TGTGCCAGCCAGGGGGCCGCCAACTATGGCTACACCTTC.